Described below is a single T cell receptor beta chain sequence and its context. This sample was taken from a study of blood T cell repertoires in COVID-19. CDR3 size: 15 residues. V shed 1 base and J 7 bases; nucleotides not matched to a gene: 5. Germline CDR1 is SNHLY and CDR2 is FYNNEI. In the source study's methods: Nucleated cell number was recorded as an estimate derived from reference gene primer amplification. The method was immunoSEQ multiplex PCR; TCRdb's version includes in-frame clones alone and lacks a portion of them. Clone size and the V and J calls come from that table; the DNA yielded D and trimming. The data hold roughly 340,000 clones, with around 91% observed a single time.

Sequenced sample: peripheral blood. The sequence was collected from a woman aged 18 to 35 who had recovered from COVID-19. The chain joins TRBV2 to TRBJ2-2; 8 bases agree with TRBD2. The CDR3 DNA reads TGTGCCAGCAGTGAAGAGGGACTAGAACTCGGGGAGCTGTTTTTT. Amino acid sequence: CASSEEGLELGELFF.